A single sample gave rise to the 29 T cell receptor beta chains below, sequenced in a study of blood T cell repertoires in COVID-19. Method: immunoSEQ multiplex PCR; TCRdb's copy keeps in-frame clones and lacks some. The sample yields around 150,000 clones, around 88% seen once. Sequencing used peripheral blood. Source of these receptors: a human donor in a cohort sampled during active COVID-19.

V usage is TRBV5-1 and J usage is TRBJ2-1; TRBD1 agrees at 10 bases. Germline lookup yields CDR1 SGHRS and CDR2 YFSETQ. CDR3 size: 16 residues. The ends lost 2 bases at V and 4 bases at J; junction bases unmatched: 6. Here the CDR3 DNA reads TGCGCCAGCAGCTTAGGGACAGGGGCCCTATACAATGAGCAGTTCTTC. Its protein product is CASSLGTGALYNEQFF.

CDR3 protein: CAWSTGQTNSPLHF. DNA of the CDR3: TGTGCCTGGAGTACCGGACAGACTAATTCACCCCTCCACTTT. The chain couples TRBV30 to TRBJ1-6, with a weak D call TRBD1 (6 bases). The length of the CDR3 is 14 residues. CDR1 and CDR2 (germline): GTSNPN, SVGIG (reference sequence). V dropped 2 bases and J dropped 6 bases, with 11 bases sitting between them.

The J gene is TRBJ1-3, the V gene TRBV19; TRBD1 matches at 9 bases. Germline values: CDR1 LNHDA, CDR2 SQIVND (reference sequence). After removal of 10 bases from V and 2 bases from J, the junction contained 6 bases not matched to a gene. The CDR3 sequence is 14 residues long. This chain's CDR3 is CATYNRGPGNTIYF. CDR3 sequence (DNA): TGTGCCACTTATAACAGGGGGCCTGGAAACACCATATATTTT.

The count of this clone is one. The chain employs TRBV6-1 and TRBJ1-3; TRBD1 agrees at 7 bases. The CDR3 contains 17 residues. Germline-derived CDR1 and CDR2 are MNHNS and SASEGT. V shed 4 bases and J 0 bases; nucleotides not matched to a gene: 9. The CDR3 nucleotides read TGTGCCAGCAGTGGCTACAGGGGAAGGGCCTCTGGAAACACCATATATTTT. The encoded protein is CASSGYRGRASGNTIYF.

This chain links TRBV2 with TRBJ2-7; D might be TRBD1 (6 bases). Germline V gene lookup returns CDR1 SNHLY and CDR2 FYNNEI. The length of the CDR3 is 13 residues. Trimming took 8 bases from V and 0 from J, leaving 11 bases between them. The DNA of the CDR3 is TGTGCCAGCCTAGGACAGAGCTCCTACGAGCAGTACTTC. It yields the protein CASLGQSSYEQYF. Full variable domain (remainder filled in from reference TRBV2 and TRBJ2-7): EPEVTQTPSHQVTQMGQEVILRCVPISNHLYFYWYRQILGQKVEFLVSFYNNEISEKSEIFDDQFSVERPDGSNFTLKIRSTKLEDSAMYFCASLGQSSYEQYFGPGTRLTVT.

The rearrangement links TRBV6-2 or TRBV6-3 to TRBJ2-1, with TRBD2 as a possible D gene (5 bases). Between the trimmed V and J ends, which lost 2 bases and 4 bases, there was a span of 15 bases. Germline CDR1 and CDR2: MNHEY and SVGEGT. The CDR3 runs 16 residues. The CDR3 DNA reads as TGTGCCAGCAGTTACAGACCTAGCCCTACTTACAATGAGCAGTTCTTC. Translation gives CASSYRPSPTYNEQFF.

To note about this clone: The final CDR3 position lacks the conserved phenylalanine or tryptophan, pointing to a likely read error. It is unclear where the CDR3 begins or ends on the DNA, so no DNA is shown, and the CDR3 is as TCRdb lists it. V is TRBV7-8 and J is TRBJ2-7; the D call in the table, TRBD2, was not verified against the DNA. The CDR3 sequence runs 13 residues, both termini included. Germline V gene lookup returns CDR1 SGHVS and CDR2 FQNEAQ. This CDR3 is CASSLAQSETTLI.

CDR3 residues: CAWSRGGGVDSPLHF. The CDR3 coding sequence is TGTGCCTGGAGCCGGGGAGGGGGAGTGGATTCACCCCTCCACTTT. V gene TRBV30 combines with J gene TRBJ1-6; a possible D gene is TRBD1 (6 bases). Between the trimmed V and J ends, which lost 3 bases and 8 bases, there was a span of 17 bases. The CDR3 totals 15 residues. Per germline, CDR1 GTSNPN and CDR2 SVGIG (reference sequence).

The gene calls are TRBV29-1 and TRBJ2-7; 13 bases agree with TRBD2. Germline V lookup: CDR1 SQVTM, CDR2 ANQGSEA. The trim removed 4 bases at V and 6 bases at J, leaving 9 bases unmatched. This CDR3 is built from 15 residues. The CDR3 bases are TGCAGCGTTGGGGAGCGGACTAGCGGGAGAGGCGAGCAGTACTTC. Its translation is CSVGERTSGRGEQYF.

Only one count was recorded for this clone. The J gene is TRBJ2-1, the V gene TRBV2, with TRBD2 as a possible D gene (7 bases). The CDR3 sequence is 14 residues long. Germline CDR1 SNHLY, CDR2 FYNNEI. V was cut by 4 bases and J by 7 bases, with 14 bases left in between. In DNA, the CDR3 is TGTGCCAGCAGTGCACAAGGGGGAGGGAATGAGCAGTTCTTC. It specifies CASSAQGGGNEQFF.

The V gene is TRBV11-3, the J gene TRBJ2-5; TRBD2 agrees at 10 bases. The CDR3 extends over 15 amino acids. Germline loops: CDR1 SGHNT, CDR2 YENEEA. Trimming removed 3 bases from V and 0 bases from J; junction bases left unmatched: 1. The CDR3 nucleotides read TGTGCCAGCAGCTTCGGGACTAGCGACCAAGAGACCCAGTACTTC. Translated, it gives CASSFGTSDQETQYF.

This chain uses TRBV25-1 with TRBJ2-7; TRBD2 is a possible D gene (5 bases). This CDR3 region has 14 residues. The germline V and J ends were trimmed by 1 base and 0 bases, with 7 bases remaining between them. Germline V gene data show CDR1 as MGHDK and CDR2 as SYGVNS. The CDR3 is CASSESGISYEQYF. For the CDR3, the DNA is TGTGCCAGCAGTGAATCGGGGATCTCCTACGAGCAGTACTTC.

This clone was counted only a few times. Other DNA variants within this sample encode the same CDR3. The chain employs TRBV5-1 and TRBJ1-1; unclear D gene. Germline V lookup: CDR1 SGHRS, CDR2 YFSETQ. The V and J ends lost 0 bases and 2 bases respectively, with 11 bases between them. There are 15 residues in the CDR3. CDR3 protein: CASSLGGRLNTEAFF. Written as DNA, the CDR3 is TGCGCCAGCAGCTTGGGCGGCAGACTAAACACTGAAGCTTTCTTT.

The chain carries TRBV10-3 and TRBJ1-6; 9 bases map to TRBD1. J gave up 7 bases and V 5 bases, and 15 bases lay outside the gene matches. Germline V gives CDR1 ENHRY, CDR2 SYGVKD. This CDR3 has 18 residues. Here the CDR3 DNA reads TGTGCCATCAGTAACCAGGGACAGGGCCGGCGCGTAAATTCACCCCTCCACTTT. It is translated as CAISNQGQGRRVNSPLHF.

The chain is built from TRBV5-1 and TRBJ2-7, with 11 bases that match TRBD2. This CDR3 is 17 amino acids long. Per the germline V gene, CDR1 is SGHRS and CDR2 is YFSETQ. The ends lost 2 bases at V and 2 bases at J; junction bases unmatched: 9. CDR3 nucleotides: TGCGCCAGCAGCTTTGGTCTAGTAGCGGGGGGGCCCTACGAGCAGTACTTC. It yields the protein CASSFGLVAGGPYEQYF.

This clone was observed a single time. The gene calls are TRBV28 and TRBJ1-4, with 7 positions matching TRBD1. The CDR3 contains 15 residues. CDR1 is MDHEN and CDR2 is SYDVKM in the germline V gene. The trim removed 2 bases at V and 10 bases at J, leaving 10 bases unmatched. The CDR3 sequence: CASSLVGQAKGKLFF. CDR3 sequence (DNA): TGTGCCAGCAGTTTAGTAGGACAGGCGAAGGGAAAACTGTTTTTT.

This chain joins TRBV5-1 and TRBJ2-2; 8 bases match TRBD1. Germline CDR1 is SGHRS and CDR2 is YFSETQ. The CDR3 runs 15 residues. J was trimmed by 4 bases and V by 3 bases; bases with no gene match: 5. CDR3 amino acids: CASSSPGTGTGELFF. CDR3 DNA: TGCGCCAGCAGCTCCCCCGGGACAGGCACCGGGGAGCTGTTTTTT.

V usage is TRBV7-9 and J usage is TRBJ1-1, with D perhaps TRBD1 (5 bases). CDR3 length equals 14 residues. Per the germline V gene, CDR1 is SEHNR and CDR2 is FQNEAQ (reference sequence). V lost 2 bases, J lost 5 bases, and 12 bases lay in between. CDR3 bases: TGTGCCAGCAGCTTAAACGGAGGGGTTACTGAAGCTTTCTTT. It specifies CASSLNGGVTEAFF.

The gene calls are TRBV20-1 and TRBJ2-7; perhaps TRBD1 as D (6 bases). Germline CDR1 is DFQATT and CDR2 is SNEGSKA (reference sequence). CDR3 length: 13 residues. Trimming cost V 3 bases and J 0 bases, with 9 bases left between them. CDR3 in DNA: TGCAGTGCTAGTAGGGACACCTCCTACGAGCAGTACTTC. Translating gives CSASRDTSYEQYF.

The chain links TRBV29-1 to TRBJ1-5, with TRBD1 identical over 12 bases. CDR3 length equals 16 residues. Per germline, CDR1 SQVTM and CDR2 ANQGSEA. J was trimmed by 4 bases and V by 7 bases; bases with no gene match: 11. The CDR3 coding sequence is TGCAGCGCTATACTAACGGGACAGGGGGCAAATCAGCCCCAGCATTTT. This gives the protein CSAILTGQGANQPQHF. Together with reference TRBV29-1 and TRBJ1-5, the CDR3 gives the full variable domain: SAVISQKPSRDICQRGTSLTIQCQVDSQVTMMFWYRQQPGQSLTLIATANQGSEATYESGFVIDKFPISRPNLTFSTLTVSNMSPEDSSIYLCSAILTGQGANQPQHFGDGTRLSIL.

The V and J genes are TRBV9 and TRBJ2-3; 8 positions match TRBD2. With V trimmed by 4 bases and J by 5 bases, 9 bases remained unmatched. The CDR3 runs 15 residues. Germline loops: CDR1 SGDLS, CDR2 YYNGEE. The CDR3 here is CASSLGGAGGDTQYF. As DNA, the CDR3 is TGTGCCAGCAGCCTCGGGGGGGCCGGAGGAGATACGCAGTATTTT. Looking up the rest from reference TRBV9 and TRBJ2-3 gives the full variable domain: DSGVTQTPKHLITATGQRVTLRCSPRSGDLSVYWYQQSLDQGLQFLIQYYNGEERAKGNILERFSAQQFPDLHSELNLSSLELGDSALYFCASSLGGAGGDTQYFGPGTRLTVL.

V gene TRBV30 combines with J gene TRBJ2-2; D unclear. The CDR3 loop spans 15 amino acids. V shed 4 bases and J shed 0 bases, with 12 bases lying between them. Germline values: CDR1 GTSNPN, CDR2 SVGIG (reference sequence). The CDR3 nucleotides are TGTGCCTGGAACAACGGGTTCGCGAACACCGGGGAGCTGTTTTTT. Translating gives CAWNNGFANTGELFF.

This chain joins TRBV19 and TRBJ1-1; D not resolved. CDR1 is LNHDA and CDR2 is SQIVND in the germline V gene (reference sequence). The V end was cut by 1 base, the J end by 1 base, with 7 bases between. This CDR3 has 14 residues. The DNA for the CDR3 is TGTGCCAGTAGTATAGTGGCCAAGAACACTGAAGCTTTCTTT. As protein: CASSIVAKNTEAFF.

This chain connects TRBV7-8 to TRBJ2-7; TRBD2 matches at 7 bases. V was clipped by 4 bases and J by 0 bases; unmatched bases: 3. Germline loops: CDR1 SGHVS, CDR2 FQNEAQ. The CDR3 has 14 residues. The CDR3: CASSWASGSYEQYF. CDR3 DNA sequence: TGTGCCAGCAGCTGGGCTAGCGGCTCCTACGAGCAGTACTTC.

The chain joins TRBV5-1 to TRBJ2-1; 10 bases agree with TRBD1. The germline V gene encodes CDR1 SGHRS and CDR2 YFSETQ. Germline trimming cut 0 bases from V and 5 bases from J; bases unmatched to any gene: 2. CDR3 length: 15 amino acids. The CDR3 spells CASSLVGQGHNEQFF. The CDR3 nucleotides are TGCGCCAGCAGCTTGGTGGGACAGGGGCACAATGAGCAGTTCTTC.

The chain carries TRBV6-6 and TRBJ2-6; D is ambiguous. The CDR3 contains 14 residues. Germline CDR1 reads MNHNY; CDR2 reads SVGAGI (reference sequence). The V gene lost 2 bases and the J gene lost 2 bases, with 4 bases spanning the gap. The CDR3 DNA follows: TGTGCCAGCAGTTACCGGGCTGGGGCCAACGTCCTGACTTTC. Residues: CASSYRAGANVLTF.

The chain employs TRBV2 and TRBJ2-1, with 7 bases lining up with TRBD2. Germline values: CDR1 SNHLY, CDR2 FYNNEI. After removal of 6 bases from V and 10 bases from J, the junction contained 6 bases not matched to a gene. This CDR3 has 12 residues. In DNA, the CDR3 is TGTGCCAGCAGCCAGCGGGACTTCGAGCAGTTCTTC. Translating it yields CASSQRDFEQFF.

The chain employs TRBV25-1 and TRBJ1-2; no definite D call. Germline CDR1 reads MGHDK; CDR2 reads SYGVNS. CDR3 size: 15 residues. Trimming left V 0 bases short and J 4 bases short, with 12 bases between. DNA for the CDR3: TGTGCCAGCAGTGAATATAATGGAGAGCTCTATGGCTACACCTTC. This codes for CASSEYNGELYGYTF.

The genes are TRBV19 and TRBJ1-6; D possibly corresponds to TRBD1 (5 bases). Germline CDR1 and CDR2: LNHDA and SQIVND (reference sequence). Between the trimmed V and J ends, which lost 1 base and 7 bases, there was a span of 14 bases. The CDR3 has 16 residues. CDR3 region: CASSIGGGVGNSPLHF. CDR3 in DNA: TGTGCCAGTAGTATAGGCGGAGGGGTGGGGAATTCACCCCTCCACTTT.